This T cell receptor (beta chain) is from a study of cytotoxic CD8 clonotypes in ibrutinib-treated CLL. Study background: In all, 10 to 11 patients were relapsed/refractory, some 14 were treatment-naive and roughly 18 were IGHV unmutated. Samples had a mean of around 230,000 productive templates and almost 95,000 productive rearrangements.

Germline CDR1 is ENHRY and CDR2 is SYGVKD. Trimming took off 6 bases at V and 0 bases at J, with 14 bases between the two ends. The CDR3 has 15 residues. The intended depth for sequencing was 1 in 200,000 to 1 in 1 million T cells. Libraries were prepared by immunoSEQ multiplex PCR; TCRdb keeps only in-frame clonotypes and omits some of them. The sample records over 65,000 clones, 68% being singletons. Study observations and caveats: Measured clonality at baseline was greater than in age-matched healthy donors and tracked with circulating CD8+ T-cell counts.

A remark on this clone: Its antigen is unidentified.

The material sequenced was PBMCs, taken after 12 months of ibrutinib treatment. J is TRBJ1-1 and V is TRBV10-3; perhaps TRBD1 as D (6 bases). This TCR derives from a human donor with chronic lymphocytic leukemia. The CDR3 DNA reads as TGTGCCATCAGCCGACAGGCCCTGATGAACACTGAAGCTTTCTTT. It yields the protein CAISRQALMNTEAFF.